This T cell receptor beta chain is from a study of T cells after yellow fever vaccination. A single record per CDR3 protein comes from TCRdb applying MiXCR to the 5' RACE reads. The sample includes some 600,000 distinct CDR3 sequences, around 17% of them seen just once. This clonotype was observed a handful of times. This CDR3 contains 13 residues. From germline, CDR1 is MDHEN and CDR2 SYDVKM. Trimming removed 2 bases from V and 11 bases from J, with 13 bases in between. This rearrangement joins TRBV28 to TRBJ1-5, with D tentatively TRBD1 (6 bases). Sample: PBMCs, taken 5 days after the first yellow fever vaccination. The receptor's source is a man aged 18 to 29 who received the YFV17D yellow fever vaccine. This CDR3 is CASSLLTPGAQHF. In DNA, the CDR3 is TGTGCCAGCAGTTTACTGACGCCAGGGGCCCAGCATTTT.